This T cell receptor beta chain was sequenced for a study of Graves' ophthalmopathy and Graves' hyperthyroidism. Study-wide background: At the time of initial diagnosis and before any treatment, peripheral blood was collected.

This clonotype was seen more than once but under ten times. Researchers took RNA transcripts and amplified TCR beta CDR3 regions from them. Amplification began with first-round RT-PCR using HTBI primers, then second-round multiplex PCR was performed. TCRdb re-analysed the multiplex PCR reads in MiXCR, keeping a single row per CDR3 protein. Here the sample spans 150,000 to 200,000 distinct CDR3 sequences, around 39% being singletons. Exclusion applied to patients with other autoimmune diseases, uncontrolled infections, pregnancy or lactation. V lost 5 bases, J lost 3 bases, and 14 bases lay in between. This CDR3 contains 15 residues. CDR1 is MNHNS, CDR2 SASEGT, per germline.

The sequenced sample consisted of peripheral blood. This chain connects TRBV6-1 to TRBJ1-5, with a tentative D call TRBD1 (5 bases). This clonotype was obtained from a man aged 30 to 39 with Graves' ophthalmopathy. The CDR3 region is CASSKTGIHNQPQHF. CDR3 in DNA: TGTGCCAGCAGTAAAACAGGAATACACAATCAGCCCCAGCATTTT.